A single sample is the source of the 29 T cell receptor beta chains below, sequenced in a study of blood T cell repertoires in COVID-19. Sequencing used immunoSEQ multiplex PCR; TCRdb keeps in-frame clones, though not all of them. The sample holds hundreds of thousands of clones, 88% seen once. The source material was peripheral blood. All receptors come from a woman aged 25 to 39 with acute or convalescent COVID-19.

The chain employs TRBV6-2 or TRBV6-3 and TRBJ1-1, with 11 bases that match TRBD1. V was clipped by 2 bases and J by 3 bases; unmatched bases: 2. CDR3 length: 15 amino acids. The germline V gene has CDR1 MNHEY and CDR2 SVGEGT. The CDR3 here is CASSYGQGAYTEAFF. The CDR3 coding sequence is TGTGCCAGCAGTTACGGACAGGGGGCCTACACTGAAGCTTTCTTT.

This clone was recorded only once. The rearrangement links TRBV19 to TRBJ2-5; TRBD2 aligns across 7 bases. Trimming at V came to 4 bases and at J to 1 base, leaving 0 bases not matched to a gene. Germline lookup yields CDR1 LNHDA and CDR2 SQIVND (reference sequence). There are 13 residues in the CDR3. CDR3 coding DNA: TGTGCCAGTAGTAGCGGGGGCCAAGAGACCCAGTACTTC. Protein sequence: CASSSGGQETQYF.

The V and J genes are TRBV7-2 and TRBJ2-7, with a weak D call TRBD1 (6 bases). Germline V gene sequence: CDR1 SGHTA, CDR2 FQGNSA. V was cut by 3 bases and J by 3 bases, with 12 bases left in between. The CDR3 totals 14 residues. In DNA form, the CDR3 reads TGTGCCAGCAGCTTCGTCAGGGGCTTCTACGAGCAGTACTTC. Translating it yields CASSFVRGFYEQYF.

The chain joins TRBV7-2 to TRBJ2-6; the D gene is possibly TRBD2 (6 bases). V lost 3 bases to trimming and J lost 2 bases, with 8 bases between them. Germline lookup yields CDR1 SGHTA and CDR2 FQGNSA. The CDR3 is 15 amino acids. The DNA for the CDR3 is TGTGCCAGCAGCTTTGGAGGGGCTGGGGCCAACGTCCTGACTTTC. Amino acids: CASSFGGAGANVLTF.

The J gene is TRBJ2-1, the V gene TRBV5-1; 16 nucleotides match TRBD2. CDR3 size: 18 residues. Germline CDR1 is SGHRS and CDR2 is YFSETQ. The V and J ends lost 4 bases and 7 bases, in that order; junction bases with no gene match: 11. The CDR3 nucleotides are TGCGCCAGCAGCCGATCCGGGACTAGCGGGAGGGCCTTAAATGAGCAGTTCTTC. Amino acids: CASSRSGTSGRALNEQFF.

This chain links TRBV5-1 with TRBJ2-3; 9 positions match TRBD2. In germline, CDR1 is SGHRS, CDR2 YFSETQ. J gave up 0 bases and V 2 bases, and 7 bases lay outside the gene matches. CDR3 length: 17 amino acids. The CDR3 reads CASSFGLAGPSTDTQYF. The CDR3 DNA reads TGCGCCAGCAGCTTTGGTCTAGCGGGACCAAGCACAGATACGCAGTATTTT.

The chain has TRBV7-2 and TRBJ2-1; TRBD2 agrees at 10 bases. V shed 5 bases and J 4 bases; nucleotides not matched to a gene: 14. The CDR3 consists of 18 residues. Germline-derived CDR1 and CDR2 are SGHTA and FQGNSA. The CDR3 reads CASSRARLAGALYNEQFF. The CDR3 DNA sequence: TGTGCCAGCAGCCGGGCCCGCCTAGCGGGAGCCCTATACAATGAGCAGTTCTTC.

The V and J genes are TRBV25-1 and TRBJ2-1, with 7 bases matching TRBD1. With V trimmed by 2 bases and J by 2 bases, 3 bases remained unmatched. The CDR3 contains 15 residues. CDR1 and CDR2 from the germline V gene are MGHDK and SYGVNS. CDR3 nucleotide sequence: TGTGCCAGCAGTGAACTAGGGGGCCCCTACAATGAGCAGTTCTTC. It encodes CASSELGGPYNEQFF.

This clone was observed a few times. The genes are TRBV19 and TRBJ2-4; TRBD2 is a possible D gene (6 bases). The germline V and J ends were trimmed by 6 bases and 0 bases, with 15 bases remaining between them. The CDR3 runs to 16 residues. Germline V gene sequence: CDR1 LNHDA, CDR2 SQIVND (reference sequence). In nucleotides, the CDR3 is TGTGCCAGTAGCGGTCCCCGGGGGTTAGCCAAAAACATTCAGTACTTC. This gives the protein CASSGPRGLAKNIQYF.

The V and J genes are TRBV24-1 and TRBJ2-1; no clear D. The CDR3 is made up of 16 amino acids. Trimming shortened V by 2 bases and J by 7 bases, and 17 bases separated the two germline ends. Per the germline V gene, CDR1 is KGHDR and CDR2 is SFDVKD. The CDR3, as DNA: TGTGCCACCAGTGATTCGATGCGCAGGCAGGCTAATGAGCAGTTCTTC. Translating it yields CATSDSMRRQANEQFF.

This clone was seen a single time. V is TRBV7-6 and J is TRBJ1-1, with D tentatively TRBD1 (5 bases). This CDR3 contains 15 residues. CDR1 and CDR2 (germline): SGHVS, FNYEAQ. The V end was cut by 1 base, the J end by 0 bases, with 9 bases between. The CDR3: CASSLGTGLNTEAFF. CDR3 coding DNA: TGTGCCAGCAGCTTAGGAACAGGCCTGAACACTGAAGCTTTCTTT. Together with reference TRBV7-6 and TRBJ1-1, the CDR3 gives the full variable domain: GAGVSQSPRYKVTKRGQDVALRCDPISGHVSLYWYRQALGQGPEFLTYFNYEAQQDKSGLPNDRFSAERPEGSISTLTIQRTEQRDSAMYRCASSLGTGLNTEAFFGQGTRLTVV.

The rearrangement joins TRBV19 to TRBJ2-1; 7 bases fit TRBD2. The V and J ends lost 6 bases and 4 bases, in that order; junction bases with no gene match: 9. Germline V gene data show CDR1 as LNHDA and CDR2 as SQIVND (reference sequence). The CDR3 runs to 15 residues. The CDR3 loop is CASRSWASGYNEQFF. CDR3 DNA sequence: TGTGCCAGTAGATCCTGGGCTAGCGGATACAATGAGCAGTTCTTC.

The gene calls are TRBV9 and TRBJ2-1, with D possibly TRBD2 on 5 matching bases. This CDR3 region has 15 residues. V lost 0 bases, J lost 4 bases, and 11 bases lay in between. Germline V lookup: CDR1 SGDLS, CDR2 YYNGEE. CDR3 sequence reads: CASSVATSQYNEQFF. In DNA form, the CDR3 reads TGTGCCAGCAGCGTAGCTACTAGTCAGTACAATGAGCAGTTCTTC.

The CDR3, as DNA: TGTGCCAGCAGAGCCTTGGGGGCGCCTACCTACGAGCAGTACTTC. Translated, it gives CASRALGAPTYEQYF. The chain is built from TRBV7-2 and TRBJ2-7; maybe TRBD1 (6 bases). The germline V gene has CDR1 SGHTA and CDR2 FQGNSA. This CDR3 has 15 residues. The V end was cut by 6 bases, the J end by 2 bases, with 17 bases between.

The chain uses TRBV7-8 and TRBJ2-1, with unresolved D. The CDR3 is 15 residues long. CDR1 and CDR2 from the germline V gene are SGHVS and FQNEAQ. The V and J ends lost 5 bases and 8 bases respectively, with 19 bases between them. DNA of the CDR3: TGTGCCAGCAGCCCGGAGTCTCCCCTTCTCCATGAGCAGTTCTTC. Translation gives CASSPESPLLHEQFF. The full variable domain, completed using reference TRBV7-8 and TRBJ2-1, is GAGVSQSPRYKVAKRGQDVALRCDPISGHVSLFWYQQALGQGPEFLTYFQNEAQLDKSGLPSDRFFAERPEGSVSTLKIQRTQQEDSAVYLCASSPESPLLHEQFFGPGTRLTVL.

The chain carries TRBV19 and TRBJ1-6, with D hard to call. V was clipped by 0 bases and J by 0 bases, with 9 bases between them. The germline gives CDR1 LNHDA, CDR2 SQIVND (reference sequence). The CDR3 contains 17 residues. CDR3 DNA sequence: TGTGCCAGTAGTATAGATCTGGCGGCCTCCTATAATTCACCCCTCCACTTT. Its protein product is CASSIDLAASYNSPLHF.

This rearrangement joins TRBV7-9 to TRBJ1-2; TRBD1 aligns across 11 bases. V gave up 5 bases and J gave up 4 bases; unmatched junction bases: 12. Germline CDR1 and CDR2: SEHNR and FQNEAQ (reference sequence). The CDR3 sequence is 17 residues long. The CDR3 bases are TGTGCCAGCAGCGCCCGAAGGACAGGGGGCGGTGGCTATGGCTACACCTTC. Translating it yields CASSARRTGGGGYGYTF.

This chain links TRBV29-1 with TRBJ1-2, with 12 nucleotides matching TRBD1. Germline values: CDR1 SQVTM, CDR2 ANQGSEA. The CDR3 length is 12 residues. J was trimmed by 6 bases and V by 4 bases; bases with no gene match: 0. CDR3 nucleotide sequence: TGCAGCGTTGGGGACAGGGGGCATGGCTACACCTTC. The encoded protein is CSVGDRGHGYTF.

The chain employs TRBV5-8 and TRBJ1-3, with D uncertain. The CDR3 has 15 amino acids. Germline CDR1 and CDR2: SGHTS and YDEGEE. The V and J ends lost 4 bases and 0 bases respectively, with 11 bases between them. This CDR3 reads CASSRGFRSGNTIYF. The CDR3 coding sequence is TGTGCCAGCAGCCGGGGTTTCCGCTCTGGAAACACCATATATTTT.

The genes are TRBV25-1 and TRBJ2-6; D is unclear. Germline CDR1 and CDR2: MGHDK and SYGVNS. V was clipped by 5 bases and J by 2 bases, with 16 bases between them. The CDR3 contains 17 residues. This CDR3 is CASSHSAGLPGANVLTF. The CDR3 nucleotides read TGTGCCAGCAGTCACAGTGCAGGCTTACCTGGGGCCAACGTCCTGACTTTC.

This clone was detected once. The V gene is TRBV13, the J gene TRBJ2-7, with D unclear. The CDR3 spans 14 residues. Looked up from germline, CDR1 is PRHDT and CDR2 is FYEKMQ (reference sequence). Trimming pared 3 bases from V and 3 bases from J, leaving 12 bases between. The CDR3 DNA is TGTGCCAGCAGCTTGACTCCCACCGGCTACGAGCAGTACTTC. The encoded protein is CASSLTPTGYEQYF.

CDR3 in DNA: TGTGCCAGCAGTTACTCATCTGGGGGCTATGAAGCTTTCTTT. It encodes CASSYSSGGYEAFF. The rearrangement links TRBV6-5 to TRBJ1-1, with a possible D match to TRBD1 (6 bases). The CDR3 consists of 14 residues. In germline, CDR1 is MNHEY, CDR2 SVGAGI. Trimming pared 0 bases from V and 7 bases from J, leaving 12 bases between.

V gene TRBV10-2 combines with J gene TRBJ2-3, with 8 bases aligning to TRBD2. The length of the CDR3 is 14 residues. V lost 8 bases to trimming and J lost 1 base; unmatched junction nucleotides: 5. Germline-derived CDR1 and CDR2 are WSHSY and SAAADI. The chain's CDR3 is CASSFSGGTDTQYF. CDR3 nucleotides: TGCGCCAGCTCATTTAGCGGGGGCACAGATACGCAGTATTTT.

This clone showed up just once. The V gene is TRBV7-8, the J gene TRBJ2-2, with 11 nucleotides matching TRBD1. Germline V lookup: CDR1 SGHVS, CDR2 FQNEAQ. J gave up 8 bases and V 2 bases, and 7 bases lay outside the gene matches. The CDR3 loop spans 16 amino acids. The CDR3 protein is CASSLSGTGGSGELFF. The DNA of the CDR3 is TGTGCCAGCAGCTTATCCGGGACAGGGGGATCGGGGGAGCTGTTTTTT.

The chain recombines TRBV30 with TRBJ2-7; 7 bases map to TRBD1. The trim removed 3 bases at V and 1 base at J, leaving 0 bases unmatched. The germline V gene has CDR1 GTSNPN and CDR2 SVGIG (reference sequence). This CDR3 has 12 residues. Written as DNA, the CDR3 is TGTGCCTGGAGGGACAGGTCCTACGAGCAGTACTTC. Translation gives CAWRDRSYEQYF. Variable domain in full (rest from reference TRBV30 and TRBJ2-7): SQTIHQWPATLVQPVGSPLSLECTVEGTSNPNLYWYRQAAGRGLQLLFYSVGIGQISSEVPQNLSASRPQDRQFILSSKKLLLSDSGFYLCAWRDRSYEQYFGPGTRLTVT.

The chain is built from TRBV19 and TRBJ2-3, with 9 bases aligning to TRBD1. V was clipped by 2 bases and J by 5 bases; unmatched bases: 5. The CDR3 has 15 residues. Per the germline V gene, CDR1 is LNHDA and CDR2 is SQIVND (reference sequence). The chain's CDR3 is CASSIRTGVRDTQYF. The CDR3 nucleotides read TGTGCCAGTAGTATACGGACAGGGGTAAGAGATACGCAGTATTTT. The entire variable domain, with the rest obtained from reference TRBV19 and TRBJ2-3, is as follows: DGGITQSPKYLFRKEGQNVTLSCEQNLNHDAMYWYRQDPGQGLRLIYYSQIVNDFQKGDIAEGYSVSREKKESFPLTVTSAQKNPTAFYLCASSIRTGVRDTQYFGPGTRLTVL.

This clone has a handful of counts. This chain joins TRBV18 and TRBJ2-4; 7 nucleotides agree with TRBD1. Unmatched junction bases numbered 6, after V lost 1 base and J lost 0 bases. Germline V gene lookup returns CDR1 KGHSH and CDR2 LQKENI. CDR3 length: 17 residues. The CDR3 sequence: CASSPLGQALAKNIQYF. Here the CDR3 DNA reads TGTGCCAGCTCACCACTCGGACAGGCTCTAGCCAAAAACATTCAGTACTTC.

The V gene is TRBV30, the J gene TRBJ2-1; 12 bases line up with TRBD1. V dropped 2 bases and J dropped 9; count of bases not matched to a gene: 11. This CDR3 comprises 16 residues. Germline assignment: CDR1 GTSNPN and CDR2 SVGIG (reference sequence). CDR3 amino acids: CAWSPSFGTGGGEQFF. As DNA, the CDR3 is TGTGCCTGGAGTCCCTCTTTTGGGACAGGGGGCGGTGAGCAGTTCTTC.

V usage is TRBV14 and J usage is TRBJ2-3; 9 bases are shared with TRBD2. With 1 base clipped from V and 0 bases from J, the junction kept 5 bases outside the gene matches. Germline loops: CDR1 SGHDN, CDR2 FVKESK. This CDR3 has 17 residues. The CDR3 spells CASSQAAGGVSTDTQYF. DNA of the CDR3: TGTGCCAGCAGCCAAGCCGCGGGAGGGGTTAGCACAGATACGCAGTATTTT.